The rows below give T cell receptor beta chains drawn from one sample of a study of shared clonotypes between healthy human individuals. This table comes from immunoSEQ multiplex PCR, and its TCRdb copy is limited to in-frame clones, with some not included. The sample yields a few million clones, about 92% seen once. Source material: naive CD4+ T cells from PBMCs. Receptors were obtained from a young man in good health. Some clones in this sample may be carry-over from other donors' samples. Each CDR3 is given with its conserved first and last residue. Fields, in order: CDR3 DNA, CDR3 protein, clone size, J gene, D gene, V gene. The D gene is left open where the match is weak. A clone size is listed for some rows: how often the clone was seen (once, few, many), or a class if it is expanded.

CDR3 DNA: TGTGCCAGTAGTACTCCCGGGACAGGTATATACGAGCAGTACTTC
CDR3 protein: CASSTPGTGIYEQYF
clone size: once
J gene: TRBJ2-7
D gene: TRBD1
V gene: TRBV19

CDR3 DNA: TGTGCCAGCAGCCCACTCCGGGGCACAGATACGCAGTATTTT
CDR3 protein: CASSPLRGTDTQYF
clone size: once
J gene: TRBJ2-3
D gene: NA
V gene: TRBV7-3

CDR3 DNA: TGTGCCAGCAGTTTGCCAGGGGCCTTATTAAACACCATATATTTT
CDR3 protein: CASSLPGALLNTIYF
clone size: NA
J gene: TRBJ1-3
D gene: NA
V gene: TRBV28

CDR3 DNA: TGTGCCAGCAGCGTCGCGGGGATCTACAATGAGCAGTTCTTC
CDR3 protein: CASSVAGIYNEQFF
clone size: NA
J gene: TRBJ2-1
D gene: NA
V gene: TRBV9

CDR3 DNA: TGTGCCAGCACGGCTAGCGGGAGCCCCTACAATGAGCAGTTCTTC
CDR3 protein: CASTASGSPYNEQFF
clone size: NA
J gene: TRBJ2-1
D gene: TRBD2
V gene: TRBV2

CDR3 DNA: TGTGCCAGCTCCCCTGCGGGAGTTCCCTCCTACGAGCAGTACTTC
CDR3 protein: CASSPAGVPSYEQYF
clone size: NA
J gene: TRBJ2-7
D gene: TRBD2
V gene: TRBV18

CDR3 DNA: TGTGCCAGCAGCTTACGGGACAGAACCAATCAGCCCCAGCATTTT
CDR3 protein: CASSLRDRTNQPQHF
clone size: NA
J gene: TRBJ1-5
D gene: TRBD1
V gene: TRBV5-8

CDR3 DNA: TGTGCCAGCAGCGCCCGGGGGGGAACCTACGAGCAGTACTTC
CDR3 protein: CASSARGGTYEQYF
clone size: NA
J gene: TRBJ2-7
D gene: TRBD2
V gene: TRBV28

CDR3 DNA: TGTGCCAGTAGTACCAGGGTCGAGGAGACCCAGTACTTC
CDR3 protein: CASSTRVEETQYF
clone size: NA
J gene: TRBJ2-5
D gene: NA
V gene: TRBV19

CDR3 DNA: TGTGCCAGCAGTGAAGAGGGACTAGCGGGCATAGCAGGGCAGTTCTTC
CDR3 protein: CASSEEGLAGIAGQFF
clone size: NA
J gene: TRBJ2-1
D gene: TRBD2
V gene: TRBV2

CDR3 DNA: TGTGCCAGCAGCTTATTTCGAGTAGGCGGTAGCTCCTACGAGCAGTACTTC
CDR3 protein: CASSLFRVGGSSYEQYF
clone size: NA
J gene: TRBJ2-7
D gene: NA
V gene: TRBV11-2

CDR3 DNA: TGTGCCAGCAGTGCCCGACAGAACACTGAAGCTTTCTTT
CDR3 protein: CASSARQNTEAFF
clone size: NA
J gene: TRBJ1-1
D gene: NA
V gene: TRBV28

CDR3 DNA: TGTGCCAGCAGCCAAGATCCCGAGGCCACAGATACGCAGTATTTT
CDR3 protein: CASSQDPEATDTQYF
clone size: NA
J gene: TRBJ2-3
D gene: NA
V gene: TRBV4-2

CDR3 DNA: TGTGCCAGCAGTTCCTATCTGCGGGAGGGCAATGAGCAGTTCTTC
CDR3 protein: CASSSYLREGNEQFF
clone size: NA
J gene: TRBJ2-1
D gene: TRBD2
V gene: TRBV6-5

CDR3 DNA: TGTGCCAGCAGTTACGCCAGCGGGATTGTCGAGCAGTACTTC
CDR3 protein: CASSYASGIVEQYF
clone size: NA
J gene: TRBJ2-7
D gene: TRBD2
V gene: TRBV6-5

CDR3 DNA: TGTGCCAGCACCATAGCGGGAGTGGGCAAAAACATTCAGTACTTC
CDR3 protein: CASTIAGVGKNIQYF
clone size: NA
J gene: TRBJ2-4
D gene: TRBD2
V gene: TRBV28

CDR3 DNA: TGCGCCAGCTTAGCGGGAGCGGGGGAGACCCAGTACTTC
CDR3 protein: CASLAGAGETQYF
clone size: NA
J gene: TRBJ2-5
D gene: TRBD2
V gene: TRBV5-1

CDR3 DNA: TGTGCCAGCAGTGAAAGGGCGGGCGGTTACGAGCAGTACTTC
CDR3 protein: CASSERAGGYEQYF
clone size: NA
J gene: TRBJ2-7
D gene: NA
V gene: TRBV6-1

CDR3 DNA: TGTGCCAGCAGTTACCTTGCCCGGGCCAGGGAAGCTTTCTTT
CDR3 protein: CASSYLARAREAFF
clone size: NA
J gene: TRBJ1-1
D gene: NA
V gene: TRBV28

CDR3 DNA: TGTGCCAGCAGTGAAGGCTTGGGGGCCGGAGATACGCAGTATTTT
CDR3 protein: CASSEGLGAGDTQYF
clone size: NA
J gene: TRBJ2-3
D gene: NA
V gene: TRBV25-1

CDR3 DNA: TGCAGCGTCACCGTACAGGGGGCACCCTACGAGCAGTACTTC
CDR3 protein: CSVTVQGAPYEQYF
clone size: NA
J gene: TRBJ2-7
D gene: TRBD1
V gene: TRBV29-1

CDR3 DNA: TGTGCCAGCAGCCGCCAGCCGCCAGGGAGAAATGAAAAACTGTTTTTT
CDR3 protein: CASSRQPPGRNEKLFF
clone size: NA
J gene: TRBJ1-4
D gene: NA
V gene: TRBV5-4

CDR3 DNA: TGTGCCAGCTCACCGTCGACAGGGGGCACATACGAGCAGTACTTC
CDR3 protein: CASSPSTGGTYEQYF
clone size: NA
J gene: TRBJ2-7
D gene: TRBD1
V gene: TRBV18

CDR3 DNA: TGTGCCAGCAGCATAAGGACAGGGGGCTCTGAGAATGAGCAGTTCTTC
CDR3 protein: CASSIRTGGSENEQFF
clone size: NA
J gene: TRBJ2-1
D gene: TRBD1
V gene: TRBV11-2

CDR3 DNA: TGTGCCAGTACCAGCGGGAGCGTAATTGAGCAGTTCTTC
CDR3 protein: CASTSGSVIEQFF
clone size: NA
J gene: TRBJ2-1
D gene: TRBD2
V gene: TRBV19

CDR3 DNA: TGTGCCAGCAGTTTGTCCCTCAGGGAGCTGTTTTTT
CDR3 protein: CASSLSLRELFF
clone size: NA
J gene: TRBJ2-2
D gene: NA
V gene: TRBV28

CDR3 DNA: TGTGCCAGCAGCGCCTCGACAGGGAGGATCGCTGGCGAGCAGTACTTC
CDR3 protein: CASSASTGRIAGEQYF
clone size: once
J gene: TRBJ2-7
D gene: NA
V gene: TRBV9

CDR3 DNA: TGTGCCAGCAGCGCTCAATGGGGTGTCTATGGCTACACCTTC
CDR3 protein: CASSAQWGVYGYTF
clone size: NA
J gene: TRBJ1-2
D gene: NA
V gene: TRBV21-1

CDR3 DNA: TGTGCCAGCAGTAAGGCACTAATGAACACTGAAGCTTTCTTT
CDR3 protein: CASSKALMNTEAFF
clone size: few
J gene: TRBJ1-1
D gene: NA
V gene: TRBV2

CDR3 DNA: TGTGCCAGCAGTGAACAGCTCGAAGAGACCCAGTACTTC
CDR3 protein: CASSEQLEETQYF
clone size: NA
J gene: TRBJ2-5
D gene: NA
V gene: TRBV6-5

CDR3 DNA: TGTGCCAGCAGCGTGGCCGGGACTAGCGTATTCGATGAGCAGTTCTTC
CDR3 protein: CASSVAGTSVFDEQFF
clone size: NA
J gene: TRBJ2-1
D gene: TRBD2
V gene: TRBV9